The sequence of this T cell receptor beta chain was determined in a study of shared clonotypes between healthy human individuals. Study as a whole: The study drew on a couple of women and a few men aged 18 to 49 as donors.

This CDR3 comprises 15 residues. Unmatched junction bases numbered 6, after V lost 3 bases and J lost 7 bases. From germline, CDR1 is KGHSH and CDR2 LQKENI. Clones were sequenced by immunoSEQ multiplex PCR, and TCRdb holds only the in-frame ones, with some missing. The sample lists some 2,500,000 clones; 85% to 95% were seen once. Sample: naive CD4+ T cells from PBMCs. Subset denoted: CD45RA+ positively selected. The chain has TRBV18 and TRBJ1-4, with 9 bases lining up with TRBD1. The TCR originated in a man between 18 and 29 years old in good health. Some clones in this sample may be carry-over from other donors' samples. The CDR3 bases are TGTGCCAGCTCACCCATGGGACAGGGAGGTGAAAAACTGTTTTTT. It encodes CASSPMGQGGEKLFF.